This TCR beta chain originates from a study of blood T cell repertoires in COVID-19. Study background: The United States, Italy and Spain supplied acute and convalescent COVID-19 samples. Sample material is recorded as cDNA or gDNA derived from T cells, B-cell-depleted T cells, or PBMCs.

Authors' methods: Quantification of nucleated cells was approximated via reference gene primer amplification. Profiling relied on immunoSEQ multiplex PCR, and the TCRdb table lists in-frame clones only, not all of them. V and J calls and clone size are as listed in that table; D and trimming were resolved from the DNA. Here the sample spans roughly 310,000 clones, around nine tenths being singletons. The sequencing input was peripheral blood. The receptor's source is a woman between 45 and 60 years old with active or convalescent COVID-19.

The CDR3 region is CATSDRDSTYEQYF. Here the CDR3 DNA reads TGTGCCACCAGTGACCGGGACAGCACCTACGAGCAGTACTTC. The V call is TRBV24-1, the J call TRBJ2-7; 7 nucleotides align to TRBD1. Per the germline V gene, CDR1 is KGHDR and CDR2 is SFDVKD. The CDR3 is made up of 14 amino acids. The junction had 4 bases not matched to a gene; V was cut back by 4 bases and J by 2 bases.